These T cell receptor beta chains were read from a single sample in a study of PD-1 blockade in mismatch repair-deficient tumors. TCRdb's table, derived via immunoSEQ multiplex PCR, lists solely in-frame clones and lacks some. The sample records about 66,000 clones, 70% to 85% being singletons. This specimen consisted of peripheral blood, obtained 2 weeks after starting pembrolizumab. The source is an adult with mismatch repair-deficient cancer. The CDR3 runs from the conserved cysteine through the conserved F or W. The D gene is left open where the match is weak. Clone size is stated in some rows and not others, as once, few, many or a class when expanded.

abundance	d_gene	v_gene	j_gene	CDR3aa	CDR3nt
NA	TRBD2	TRBV10-2	TRBJ2-2	CASRVSGSETGELFF	TGCGCCAGCAGAGTTAGCGGGAGTGAGACCGGGGAGCTGTTTTTT
NA	NA	TRBV9	TRBJ2-3	CASSVHPDADTQYF	TGTGCCAGCAGCGTGCACCCCGACGCAGATACGCAGTATTTT
NA	NA	TRBV2	TRBJ2-2	CASSGNTGELFF	TGTGCCAGCAGCGGGAACACCGGGGAGCTGTTTTTT
few	TRBD1	TRBV5-1	TRBJ1-1	CASSLVGGTGQTEAFF	TGCGCCAGCAGCTTGGTAGGGGGGACAGGGCAGACTGAAGCTTTCTTT
NA	NA	TRBV19	TRBJ1-1	CARPRAPNTEAFF	TGTGCCAGGCCCCGGGCACCGAACACTGAAGCTTTCTTT
NA	NA	TRBV2	TRBJ1-1	CASRPTGMNTEAFF	TGTGCCAGCAGGCCGACAGGAATGAACACTGAAGCTTTCTTT
NA	NA	TRBV29-1	TRBJ2-3	CSVEEAVAQYF	TGCAGCGTTGAAGAGGCGGTGGCGCAGTATTTT
NA	TRBD2	TRBV14	TRBJ2-7	CASSQISGLAGGYLYEQYF	TGTGCCAGCAGCCAAATCTCGGGACTAGCGGGAGGCTACCTCTACGAGCAGTACTTC
once	NA	TRBV20-1	TRBJ2-4	CSASLNIQYF	TGCAGTGCTAGCTTAAACATTCAGTACTTC
NA	TRBD2	TRBV15	TRBJ2-2	CATSRDLIGLAGAGELFF	TGTGCCACCAGCAGAGATTTGATAGGACTAGCGGGAGCCGGGGAGCTGTTTTTT
NA	TRBD1	TRBV5-1	TRBJ2-7	CASSTDLGQGFEQYF	TGCGCCAGCAGCACTGATCTGGGACAGGGCTTCGAGCAGTACTTC
NA	TRBD2	TRBV7-2	TRBJ2-3	CASSPGTSGSDTQYF	TGTGCCAGCAGCCCCGGGACTAGCGGCTCCGATACGCAGTATTTT
NA	TRBD2	TRBV6-4	TRBJ2-1	CASSYGTSGNEQFF	TGTGCCAGCAGTTACGGGACTAGCGGAAATGAGCAGTTCTTC
NA	NA	TRBV5-6	TRBJ1-1	CASSTTGRHTEAFF	TGTGCCAGCAGCACCACAGGGAGGCACACTGAAGCTTTCTTT
NA	TRBD1	TRBV29-1	TRBJ2-7	CSVGQGAIEQYF	TGCAGCGTTGGCCAGGGGGCGATCGAGCAGTACTTC
NA	TRBD1	TRBV7-3	TRBJ1-1	CASSPQGGNTEAFF	TGTGCCAGCAGCCCACAGGGGGGGAACACTGAAGCTTTCTTT
NA	NA	TRBV5-1	TRBJ2-1	CASSGDRGNEQFF	TGCGCCAGCAGTGGGGATCGGGGCAATGAGCAGTTCTTC
few	NA	TRBV7-2	TRBJ2-7	CASSIAPGAYEQYF	TGTGCCAGCAGCATAGCCCCGGGGGCGTACGAGCAGTACTTC
NA	TRBD1	TRBV28	TRBJ1-2	CASSPTGAYGYTF	TGTGCCAGCAGTCCTACAGGGGCATATGGCTACACCTTC
NA	NA	TRBV6-1	TRBJ1-2	CASSESRAGAGYTF	TGTGCCAGCAGTGAATCTAGGGCAGGGGCTGGCTACACCTTC
NA	NA	TRBV27	TRBJ2-7	CASSFGTSHEQYF	TGTGCCAGCAGTTTCGGCACTAGTCACGAGCAGTACTTC
NA	TRBD2	TRBV27	TRBJ2-7	CASRVTSGSTYEQYF	TGTGCCAGCAGGGTTACTAGCGGGAGTACCTACGAGCAGTACTTC
NA	NA	TRBV10-3	TRBJ1-5	CAISEGSAGLNQPQHF	TGTGCCATCAGTGAAGGCTCGGCAGGGTTGAATCAGCCCCAGCATTTT
once	TRBD1	TRBV7-3	TRBJ2-6	CASTFPGQGLSGANVLTF	TGTGCCAGCACCTTCCCCGGACAGGGACTCTCTGGGGCCAACGTCCTGACTTTC
NA	TRBD1	TRBV5-4	TRBJ1-4	CASSRDRGSEKLFF	TGTGCCAGCAGTCGCGACAGGGGATCTGAAAAACTGTTTTTT
NA	NA	TRBV6-6	TRBJ2-3	CASSYGVGTDTQYF	TGTGCCAGCAGTTACGGGGTCGGCACAGATACGCAGTATTTT
NA	NA	TRBV7-7	TRBJ1-5	CASSSAGGGNQPQHF	TGTGCCAGCAGCTCCGCTGGAGGGGGCAATCAGCCCCAGCATTTT
NA	NA	TRBV28	TRBJ1-5	CASGRVARDQPQHF	TGTGCCAGCGGCAGGGTTGCGCGGGATCAGCCCCAGCATTTT
NA	NA	TRBV14	TRBJ2-2	CASSRSFGVTPTGELFF	TGTGCCAGCAGCCGGTCGTTTGGGGTTACACCTACCGGGGAGCTGTTTTTT